This TCR beta chain emerged from a study of T-cell memory formation after mild COVID-19. Study-wide findings and caveats: Some clones that responded were present in memory (sampled pre-infection), which suggests cross-reactive memory joined. A balance of CD4 and CD8 characterized clones contracting day 15 to 85, whereas later expanders leaned CD4+.

Constant-segment primers were used for 5'RACE, and the resulting TCR alpha and TCR beta cDNA libraries carried sample barcodes and UMIs. Each CDR3 protein gets one entry after TCRdb re-called the 5' RACE reads with MiXCR. The data show 450,000 to 650,000 distinct CDR3 sequences, roughly 18% seen once. CDR1 DFQATT and CDR2 SNEGSKA come from the germline V gene (reference sequence). CDR3 length: 14 amino acids. V was clipped by 6 bases and J by 5 bases, with 14 bases between them. This clonotype appeared a few times. Its antigen is as yet unknown. This sequence joins TRBV20-1 and TRBJ1-6, with TRBD1 as a possible D gene (5 bases). The TCR originated in an adult woman who had mild COVID-19 (a few samples of this study predate the infection). Cell type and time point are not known. Source material: PBMCs or a T cell subset sorted from them (not recorded which). CDR3 protein: CSAPFPRDNSPLHF. The CDR3 DNA follows: TGCAGTGCCCCCTTCCCCAGGGATAATTCACCCCTCCACTTT.